These T cell receptor beta chains were read from a single sample in a study of T cells in Graves' hyperthyroidism and ophthalmopathy. From the multiplex PCR reads, TCRdb called clonotypes with MiXCR, one entry per CDR3 protein. The sample lists hundreds of thousands of distinct CDR3 sequences, around 15% occurring once. The sample consisted of blood. These receptors all stem from a man younger than 35 with Graves' ophthalmopathy. CDR3s include the opening cysteine and the closing phenylalanine or tryptophan. Fields, in order: J gene, clone size, D gene, V gene, CDR3 DNA, CDR3 protein. D genes are given only for firm matches. Rows give clone size only sometimes, using once, few, many, or a class for an expanded clone.

j_gene: TRBJ2-7; abundance: many; d_gene: TRBD1; v_gene: TRBV6-1; CDR3nt: TGTGCCAGCAGTCCACACTTGTACTGGGACAGATCGTACTACGAGCAGTACTTC; CDR3aa: CASSPHLYWDRSYYEQYF
j_gene: TRBJ2-3; abundance: few; d_gene: NA; v_gene: TRBV9; CDR3nt: TGTGCCAGCAGCGTAGGGGCAGTAAAAGATACGCAGTATTTT; CDR3aa: CASSVGAVKDTQYF
j_gene: TRBJ2-3; abundance: many; d_gene: NA; v_gene: TRBV5-1; CDR3nt: TGCGCCAGCAGCTTGGTCCGGAGCACAGATACGCAGTATTTT; CDR3aa: CASSLVRSTDTQYF
j_gene: TRBJ1-1; abundance: many; d_gene: NA; v_gene: TRBV6-1; CDR3nt: TGTGCCAGCAGTTACGGCAGAGGATACACTGAAGCTTTCTTT; CDR3aa: CASSYGRGYTEAFF
j_gene: TRBJ2-1; abundance: many; d_gene: NA; v_gene: TRBV3-1; CDR3nt: TGTGCCAGCAGCCAAGACGGGACGGTCGACAATGAGCAGTTCTTC; CDR3aa: CASSQDGTVDNEQFF
j_gene: TRBJ2-5; abundance: NA; d_gene: NA; v_gene: TRBV24-1; CDR3nt: TGTGCCATCGGAGCCGGGACCTCGGGGACCCAGTACTTC; CDR3aa: CAIGAGTSGTQYF
j_gene: TRBJ1-4; abundance: few; d_gene: NA; v_gene: TRBV12-3/TRBV12-4; CDR3nt: TGTGCCAGCAGTTCCCCTGCAACTAATGAAAAACTGTTTTTT; CDR3aa: CASSSPATNEKLFF
j_gene: TRBJ1-2; abundance: many; d_gene: TRBD1; v_gene: TRBV29-1; CDR3nt: TGCAGCGTTGAGGGACAGGGGGCGTATGGCTACACCTTC; CDR3aa: CSVEGQGAYGYTF
j_gene: TRBJ2-1; abundance: NA; d_gene: NA; v_gene: TRBV20-1; CDR3nt: TGCAGTGCTAGCTTTCATGAGCAGTTCTTC; CDR3aa: CSASFHEQFF
j_gene: TRBJ2-7; abundance: NA; d_gene: TRBD2; v_gene: TRBV6-1; CDR3nt: TGTGCCAGCAGTCTCCCCGGGGGGGAAATCAACGAGCAGTACTTC; CDR3aa: CASSLPGGEINEQYF
j_gene: TRBJ2-2; abundance: many; d_gene: NA; v_gene: TRBV5-1; CDR3nt: TGCGCCAGCAGCGGAAGGACAGTGGGGGACACCGGGGAGCTGTTTTTT; CDR3aa: CASSGRTVGDTGELFF
j_gene: TRBJ1-5; abundance: many; d_gene: NA; v_gene: TRBV6-5; CDR3nt: TGTGCCAGCAGTTACGACAGGACACAGCCCCAGCATTTT; CDR3aa: CASSYDRTQPQHF
j_gene: TRBJ2-1; abundance: NA; d_gene: NA; v_gene: TRBV9; CDR3nt: TGTGCCAGCAGCCCGTATTGGGGCAATGAGCAGTTCTTC; CDR3aa: CASSPYWGNEQFF